This T cell receptor beta chain was captured in a study of regulatory T cells in long-lasting Graves disease. Building of the TCR beta libraries involved iRepertoire HTBI primers and Arm-PCR of CDR3 regions. TCRdb independently ran MiXCR on the multiplex PCR reads; one entry per CDR3 protein. The repertoire includes 400,000 to 550,000 distinct CDR3 sequences, 16% of them detected once, and around 10% sits in the top ten. The time point is: newly diagnosed GD, antithyroid drugs for less than 3 months. PBMCs were the source of the RNA used for TCR sequencing. This clonotype was counted many times. This sample was also put to use in a study of T cells in Graves' hyperthyroidism and ophthalmopathy. From that report: A set of HTBI primers served as the primers for a first-round RT-PCR of the TCR CDR3.

The source material was peripheral blood mononuclear cells (PBMCs), sampled at new diagnosis, from a patient treated with antithyroid drugs. The source is a woman aged 30 to 39 with Graves disease.

CDR3 sequence reads: CSRQMNTEAFF. The DNA of the CDR3 is TGCAGCCGACAGATGAACACTGAAGCTTTCTTT. The chain has TRBV20-1 and TRBJ1-1; D is perhaps TRBD1 (5 bases). Germline values: CDR1 DFQATT, CDR2 SNEGSKA (reference sequence). The CDR3 is 11 amino acids.